This T cell receptor beta chain was retrieved from a study of identical twins (dated by TCRdb to about 2016). Some background on the complete study: To test whether fetal clonotypes persist, this study deep-sequenced TCR alpha and beta repertoires from monozygotic twins, from unrelated adults of various ages, and from cord blood. To rule out contamination, replicate twin experiments were performed at different times with different library preparation protocols.

This clonotype was seen at least ten times. Its antigen has not been determined. Base qualities are missing; no much larger clone stands one base away. Only healthy Caucasian donors were included. The twin cohort comprised three pairs of female monozygotic twins, all aged roughly 18 to 30 years. RNA for TCR libraries was isolated from peripheral blood mononuclear cells. Study-level results and caveats: In monozygotic twins, out-of-frame TCR alpha sharing was systematically underestimated by recombination models, although the models agreed with sharing between unrelated individuals. Abundant cord blood beta clonotypes carried fewer insertions; young adult naive repertoires showed a weaker similar trend, while memory repertoires showed none. Compared with coincidental sharing between unrelated individuals, out-of-frame TCR alpha sequences shared between twins showed an excess of sequences with low generation probability. Excess twin sharing in beta out-of-frame sequences was weaker because fewer shared sequences lowered the signal-to-noise ratio. Invariant T cells such as MAIT and iNKT could partly confound zero-insertion analyses, although diverse VJ usage argued against such confounding for most clonotypes. Because the same donors could not be followed over many years, the conclusions depended on cross-sectional statistical analysis.

V is shortened by 0 bases, J by 6 bases, and the region joining them spans 18 bases. The CDR3 measures 17 amino acids from cysteine to phenylalanine. Left in the record is the CDR3 DNA by itself, 51 bases read in frame from the first base. In the germline V gene, CDR1 corresponds to SGHRS and CDR2 to YFSETQ. Receptor amplification or capture employed 5' RACE. Sequencer: Illumina HiSeq 2000. Template switching introduced a universal primer binding site; the final cDNA contained a unique molecular identifier, enabling accurate counting of TCR cDNA molecules. First-strand cDNA for TCR alpha and beta chains was synthesized from specific primers in the conserved constant-segment region. Each cDNA library was double barcoded, with a SMART-Mk sample barcode plus Illumina barcodes, to control for contamination. TruSeq adapter sequences along with Illumina sample barcodes were introduced in two successive PCR steps. TCR alpha and beta cDNA libraries were sequenced on the Illumina HiSeq platform with custom primers. The published analysis was carried out like this. MiGEC processed the raw reads to extract unique molecular identifiers, while MiXCR was used to determine the CDR3 positions. Recombination models were inferred per individual with the repgenHMM and IGoR tools using an EM algorithm. Shared clonotype analysis was performed with the tcR package in R, normalizing sharing by the product of cloneset sizes. Out-of-frame nonproductive sequences were analyzed to study raw recombination free of thymic and clonal selection effects. The public reads were quality trimmed at Q25 with fastp and then assembled into clones with MiXCR by TCRdb, keeping productive beta chains. CDR3 protein duplicates are merged, each entry listing the most common genes and DNA. The V and J calls were determined by TCRdb, not by the authors. The sample table records hundreds of thousands of distinct CDR3 sequences; about 7% of these occur just once. Together, the top ten hold 1.5% to 2% of the sample.

This same sample was also taken into another study, of yellow fever vaccine responses in identical twins. The other study reports the following: The authors reported that the T cell response to vaccination in identical twins appeared partly convergent and partly personalized. In identical twins, the study followed T cell clones that responded to the vaccine with precision.

This chain is built from TRBV5-1 and TRBJ2-2, with no D gene named confidently. Input material: PBMCs. The source is a woman aged 18-29 years in good health. The CDR3 reads CASSLALSLISPGELFF. The sequence in DNA is TGCGCCAGCAGCTTGGCCTTAAGTTTAATTAGCCCCGGGGAGCTGTTTTTT. Extended through the reference TRBV5-1 and TRBJ2-2 proteins, this CDR3 yields the full variable domain: KAGVTQTPRYLIKTRGQQVTLSCSPISGHRSVSWYQQTPGQGLQFLFEYFSETQRNKGNFPGRFSGRQFSNSRSEMNVSTLELGDSALYLCASSLALSLISPGELFFGEGSRLTVL.